The clone carrying this T cell receptor (beta chain) appeared a few times. Its antigen is not identified. This entry belongs to a study of blood T cells in healthy people across ages. Study-wide context: Capture by template switching was about one barcoded beta molecule per two T cells. Study outcomes and limitations: Naive T cell percentage by flow cytometry tracked strongly with beta diversity. Age advanced and TCR beta diversity per million T cells fell, roughly linearly.

Russia was home to the donors, healthy Caucasian individuals aged about 6 to 90. The trim removed 8 bases at V and 10 bases at J, leaving 10 bases unmatched. Germline loops: CDR1 MNHNY, CDR2 SVGAGI (reference sequence). The CDR3 covers 13 residues. Combining a sample-barcoded 5' primer with a J-beta primer mix, a second PCR ran for about 6 to 11 cycles. MiXCR, applied by TCRdb to the 5' RACE reads, yields one record per CDR3 protein. This table holds around 1.5 million distinct CDR3 sequences, approximately 32% found once. The sample consisted of blood. This sequence was found in a woman aged 25-40 years in good health. J is TRBJ2-1 and V is TRBV6-6; 8 bases are a match to TRBD1. In nucleotides, the CDR3 is TGTGCCAGCCGCCCACCGACAGGGGACGAGCAGTTCTTC. Translated: CASRPPTGDEQFF.